Listed below are T cell receptor beta chains from one sample, sequenced in a study of response to subunit inactivated influenza vaccine. A single record per CDR3 protein comes from TCRdb applying MiXCR to the RT-PCR reads. The sample lists about 530,000 distinct CDR3 sequences; 10% to 15% were seen once. The material sequenced was PBMCs from blood, taken on the day of vaccination. These receptor sequences come from a man between 45 and 60 years old who received an inactivated influenza vaccine. Each CDR3 is given with its conserved first and last residue. D genes are given only for firm matches. Size is stated for part of the rows, as once, few or many counts, or as a class when the clone is expanded.

j_gene,abundance,d_gene,v_gene,CDR3aa,CDR3nt
TRBJ2-5,many,TRBD2,TRBV3-1,CASSQTSGSQETQYF,TGTGCCAGCAGCCAAACTAGCGGGAGCCAAGAGACCCAGTACTTC
TRBJ2-7,many,TRBD2,TRBV5-1,CASSFNPAGGYEQYF,TGCGCCAGCAGCTTTAATCCAGCGGGAGGCTACGAGCAGTACTTC
TRBJ2-2,-,-,TRBV6-1,CASGLTSAGTGELFF,TGTGCCAGCGGCCTCACCTCGGCAGGGACCGGGGAGCTGTTTTTT
TRBJ1-1,-,-,TRBV15,CATRPPGTLNTEAFF,TGTGCCACTAGACCCCCCGGGACTTTGAACACTGAAGCTTTCTTT
TRBJ2-5,many,-,TRBV7-6,CASSLGDRQETQYF,TGTGCCAGCAGCTTAGGAGACAGGCAAGAGACCCAGTACTTC
TRBJ1-5,many,-,TRBV2,CASSYRAGVQPQHF,TGTGCCAGCAGTTATAGGGCAGGGGTGCAGCCCCAGCATTTT
TRBJ2-2,many,TRBD1,TRBV5-6,CASSFRTGGLTGELFF,TGTGCCAGCAGCTTTCGGACAGGGGGCTTGACCGGGGAGCTGTTTTTT
TRBJ2-3,-,-,TRBV29-1,CSVSNRAEADTQYF,TGCAGCGTTTCGAACAGGGCGGAGGCAGATACGCAGTATTTT
TRBJ2-5,many,TRBD2,TRBV14,CASSQVRGGRETQYF,TGTGCCAGCAGCCAAGTGCGGGGGGGCCGGGAGACCCAGTACTTC
TRBJ1-2,few,-,TRBV27,CASRGRGTPYGYTF,TGTGCCAGCAGGGGTAGGGGGACCCCCTATGGCTACACCTTC
TRBJ2-1,-,-,TRBV10-3,CAIRDEASNEQFF,TGTGCCATCAGGGACGAAGCCTCCAATGAGCAGTTCTTC
TRBJ2-2,few,-,TRBV11-1,CASSLFVGFRSTKNTGELFF,TGTGCCAGCAGCTTATTTGTTGGTTTTCGGTCGACGAAAAACACCGGGGAGCTGTTTTTT